Given below is one T cell receptor beta chain in context. This entry comes from a study of TIL therapy for anti-PD-1-resistant metastatic lung cancer. Overall study: Tumors had a median PD-L1 proportion score of 4.5% to 7%. Half of patients were current or former smokers.

Trimming cost V 1 base and J 1 base; bases outside gene matches: 5. Germline assignment: CDR1 SGHTA and CDR2 FQGNSA. CDR3 length: 16 residues. The libraries were made with immunoSEQ v3. Libraries were sequenced to 1.5 million to 2.5 million read pairs (survey) or roughly 4.5-6 million (deep). Produced via immunoSEQ multiplex PCR; TCRdb's table is partial and in-frame only. This sample has 40,000 to 55,000 clones; roughly 85% occur once, and the top ten carry roughly 5%. As to time point: pre-treatment sample, taken before nivolumab and TIL therapy. The V gene is TRBV7-2, the J gene TRBJ1-1, with 8 nucleotides matching TRBD1. This clonotype originated in a woman aged 30-79 years with non-small cell lung cancer. Sequenced material: blood, taken at baseline. CDR3: CASSLVTGAGNTEAFF. DNA of the CDR3: TGTGCCAGCAGCTTAGTGACAGGGGCCGGGAACACTGAAGCTTTCTTT.